This T cell receptor beta chain was recorded in a study of T cell repertoires in cytomegalovirus infection. At the level of the study: Shared public TCR beta signatures pointed to both CMV infection and a matching HLA type.

Germline CDR1 and CDR2: MDHEN and SYDVKM. The length of the CDR3 is 15 residues. V dropped 5 bases and J dropped 2; count of bases not matched to a gene: 8. With regard to this clonotype: Antigen: not known.

MiXCR, run by TCRdb on the reads, gives a single entry per CDR3 protein. The table has some 920,000 distinct CDR3 sequences, approximately 33% seen once. The chain carries TRBV28 and TRBJ2-7; 8 bases are a match to TRBD1. The TCR was taken from a human donor in good health (CMV status not recorded). Some clones in this sample may be carry-over from other donors' samples. This material consisted of cultured CD8+ T cells from PBMCs, taken from culture after CMV antigen stimulation. This chain's CDR3 is CASSTNRGYPYEQYV. Here the CDR3 DNA reads TGTGCCAGCAGTACCAACAGGGGGTACCCCTACGAGCAGTACGTC.